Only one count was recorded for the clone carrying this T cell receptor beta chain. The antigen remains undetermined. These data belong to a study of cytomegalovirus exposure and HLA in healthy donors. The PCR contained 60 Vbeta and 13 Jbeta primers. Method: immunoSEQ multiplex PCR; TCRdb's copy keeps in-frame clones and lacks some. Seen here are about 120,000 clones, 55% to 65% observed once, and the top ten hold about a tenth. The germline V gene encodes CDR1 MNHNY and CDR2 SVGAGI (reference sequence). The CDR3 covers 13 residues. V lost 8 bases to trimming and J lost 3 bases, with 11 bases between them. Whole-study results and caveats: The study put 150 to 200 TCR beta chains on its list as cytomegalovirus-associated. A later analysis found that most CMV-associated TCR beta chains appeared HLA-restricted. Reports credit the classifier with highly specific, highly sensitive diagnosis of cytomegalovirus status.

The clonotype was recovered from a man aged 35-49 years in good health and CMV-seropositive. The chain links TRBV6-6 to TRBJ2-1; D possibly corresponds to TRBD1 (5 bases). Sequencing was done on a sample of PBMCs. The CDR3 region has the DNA TGTGCCAGCTTAGGGGAAATCTACAATGAGCAGTTCTTC. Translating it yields CASLGEIYNEQFF.